One and the same sample provided the 9 T cell receptor beta chains below, sequenced in a study of blood T cell repertoires in COVID-19. Method: immunoSEQ multiplex PCR; TCRdb's copy keeps in-frame clones and lacks some. The sample includes over 350,000 clones, 85% to 90% of them seen just once. The sample was peripheral blood. The receptors originated from a woman under 40 with acute or convalescent COVID-19.

The chain joins TRBV5-6 to TRBJ2-6; D may be TRBD2 (5 bases). V lost 3 bases and J 2 bases, leaving 6 bases between the germline ends. This CDR3 comprises 14 residues. Germline CDR1 SGHDT, CDR2 YYEEEE. CDR3 region: CASSWGAGANVLTF. CDR3 in DNA: TGTGCCAGCAGCTGGGGAGCTGGGGCCAACGTCCTGACTTTC.

V gene TRBV4-2 combines with J gene TRBJ2-7; 16 positions match TRBD2. Germline V CDR1 and CDR2: LGHNA, YNFKEQ. J lost 5 bases, V lost 3 bases, and 1 base had no gene match. This CDR3 spans 15 amino acids. The CDR3 DNA is TGTGCCAGCAGCCAGGGACTAGCGGGGGGGCACGAGCAGTACTTC. Amino acid sequence: CASSQGLAGGHEQYF.

CDR3 amino acids: CASSSTGTGVEQYF. CDR3 sequence (DNA): TGCGCCAGCAGCTCAACTGGGACAGGGGTCGAGCAGTACTTC. This chain uses TRBV5-1 with TRBJ2-7, with TRBD1 matching over 10 bases. The germline gives CDR1 SGHRS, CDR2 YFSETQ. Trimming took 3 bases from V and 6 from J; bases not matched to a gene: 6. This CDR3 has 14 amino acids.

The genes are TRBV2 and TRBJ1-2; the match to TRBD1 covers 7 bases. The germline gives CDR1 SNHLY, CDR2 FYNNEI. J lost 2 bases, V lost 7 bases, and 4 bases had no gene match. The CDR3 totals 13 residues. The DNA of the CDR3 is TGTGCCAGCACCTTGGACAGGAACTATGGCTACACCTTC. This gives the protein CASTLDRNYGYTF. Full variable domain (outside the CDR3, taken from reference TRBV2 and TRBJ1-2): EPEVTQTPSHQVTQMGQEVILRCVPISNHLYFYWYRQILGQKVEFLVSFYNNEISEKSEIFDDQFSVERPDGSNFTLKIRSTKLEDSAMYFCASTLDRNYGYTFGSGTRLTVV.

With regard to this clone: At the DNA level, this CDR3 is encoded by other sequences in the same sample as well. The chain links TRBV5-1 to TRBJ2-3; TRBD2 agrees at 7 bases. The CDR3 length is 15 residues. Germline V lookup: CDR1 SGHRS, CDR2 YFSETQ. Trimming removed 0 bases from V and 0 bases from J; junction bases left unmatched: 1. The CDR3 here is CASSLGGGSTDTQYF. CDR3 nucleotides: TGCGCCAGCAGCTTGGGCGGGGGTAGCACAGATACGCAGTATTTT.

CDR3: CASSHPQGVYEQYF. The CDR3 coding sequence is TGCGCCAGCAGCCACCCTCAGGGGGTCTACGAGCAGTACTTC. This sequence joins TRBV4-1 and TRBJ2-7; 7 nucleotides agree with TRBD1. The CDR3 length is 14 residues. Germline CDR1 and CDR2: MGHRA and YSYEKL. Trimming cost V 3 bases and J 3 bases; bases outside gene matches: 5.

J is TRBJ2-7 and V is TRBV2, with D unclear. The germline V and J ends were trimmed by 1 base and 0 bases, with 10 bases remaining between them. The CDR3 is 15 residues long. CDR1 is SNHLY and CDR2 is FYNNEI in the germline V gene. The CDR3 sequence: CASSEEWQASYEQYF. Written as DNA, the CDR3 is TGTGCCAGCAGTGAAGAGTGGCAGGCCTCCTACGAGCAGTACTTC.

This chain links TRBV18 with TRBJ2-1; TRBD2 matches at 9 bases. The V gene end was trimmed by 6 bases and the J gene end by 7 bases; junction bases not matched to a gene: 10. The CDR3 is 15 residues long. CDR1 and CDR2 from the germline V gene are KGHSH and LQKENI. DNA of the CDR3: TGTGCCAGCTCCCGAGCGGGGGGCCACACGAATGAGCAGTTCTTC. It translates to CASSRAGGHTNEQFF.

About this clone: This CDR3 is also generated by other DNA sequences in the sample. The chain joins TRBV5-1 to TRBJ2-7; TRBD1 agrees at 7 bases. The ends lost 2 bases at V and 0 bases at J; junction bases unmatched: 2. Germline loops: CDR1 SGHRS, CDR2 YFSETQ. This CDR3 region has 14 residues. The CDR3, as DNA: TGCGCCAGCAGCTTCACAGGGGACTCCTACGAGCAGTACTTC. Protein: CASSFTGDSYEQYF.